The following is a TCR beta chain sequence with its context. This CDR3 spans 14 amino acids. CDR1 is MNHEY and CDR2 is SMNVEV in the germline V gene (reference sequence). V was cut by 6 bases and J by 2 bases, with 14 bases left in between. The sample originates from a study of blood T cell repertoires in COVID-19. Background on the study: The United States, Italy and Spain supplied acute and convalescent COVID-19 samples. From T cells, B-cell-depleted T cells, or PBMCs came the material, which was cDNA or gDNA.

In the authors' methods: Amplification of reference gene primers was used by the study to estimate nucleated cell counts. TCRdb's copy holds only in-frame clones and misses some; the assay was immunoSEQ multiplex PCR. V, J and clone size are taken as reported in that table, and D and trimming were inferred from the DNA itself. This sample has about 93,000 clones; 80% occur once, and the top ten carry roughly 15%. Input material: peripheral blood. J is TRBJ2-7 and V is TRBV27, with D maybe TRBD1 (6 bases). This TCR derives from a human donor in a cohort sampled during active COVID-19. The CDR3 region is CASRLQGWAYEQYF. The CDR3 DNA is TGTGCCAGCAGGCTACAGGGTTGGGCCTACGAGCAGTACTTC.